The clone carrying this T cell receptor (beta chain) has ten or more counts. Its specificity is unknown. CDR3 size: 15 residues. Germline assignment: CDR1 SGHNT and CDR2 YENEEA. V lost 5 bases to trimming and J lost 9 bases; unmatched junction nucleotides: 8. TCR beta cDNA came from roughly 0.45 ug total RNA, primed with a constant-region primer. Nested multiplex PCR, run for three rounds with slightly modified ARM-PCR, yielded TCR beta libraries. With TRBV1-TRBV30 forward primers and a C-beta reverse primer, the first two PCR rounds were run for approximately 10 cycles each. MiXCR, applied by TCRdb to the multiplex PCR reads, yields one record per CDR3 protein. Here the sample spans roughly 330,000 distinct CDR3 sequences, around 60% being singletons. This sample was taken from a study of tumor-infiltrating lymphocytes in primary liver carcinoma. On the study more broadly: The patient group consisted of men and women aged 30 to 69 years. There were tumors of stage T1-T3 N0M0, each 4.2 to 10 cm across. Sample yields, roughly 3.5 to 8 million productive TCRbeta reads, were similar across the tissue types. Overall study results and limits: Researchers found tumor-adjacent and tumor-blood pairs overlapped less than tumor region pairs.

Unsorted whole blood supplied the RNA, and germline DNA was extracted too. The receptor comes from a man aged 35 to 55 with primary liver carcinoma and hepatitis B virus infection. Material: peripheral blood. This sequence joins TRBV11-3 and TRBJ2-1, with 12 bases aligning to TRBD2. In DNA form, the CDR3 reads TGTGCCAGCAGCGTGTCGACTAGCGGGAGTTCTGAGCAGTTCTTC. Protein product: CASSVSTSGSSEQFF.